This TCR beta chain was sequenced during a study of circulating CD8 cells and anti-PD-1 response in melanoma. The overall study: Nivolumab was given intravenously at 3 mg/kg every 2 weeks. Study-level results: PD-1 and DPOS subsets showed similar, higher clonality than DNEG. Expanded sorted subsets were checked for tumor reactivity using peptides.

Germline V gene data show CDR1 as SNHLY and CDR2 as FYNNEI. This CDR3 contains 12 residues. V was clipped by 7 bases and J by 7 bases, with 14 bases between them. TCR libraries were prepared from around 15 ng of total RNA with the QIAseq Immune Repertoire TCR panel. TCRdb used MiXCR to reprocess the reads, holding one entry per CDR3 protein. The sample has a few hundred distinct CDR3 sequences, 8.5% seen once; the top ten hold approximately 49%. Four subsets defined by PD-1 and/or TIGIT were sorted from live CD3+CD8+TCRalphabeta+ cells. This clonotype is large (0.1 to 1%). The antigen is undetermined. This chain connects TRBV2 to TRBJ2-7, with D perhaps TRBD1 (6 bases). The source of this sequence is a human donor with melanoma. Source: CD8+ T cells from PBMCs, taken at baseline or after one month of anti-PD-1 therapy (not recorded which). For the CDR3, the DNA is TGTGCCAGCAAACAGGGTCTACGGGAGCAGTACTTC. It specifies CASKQGLREQYF.